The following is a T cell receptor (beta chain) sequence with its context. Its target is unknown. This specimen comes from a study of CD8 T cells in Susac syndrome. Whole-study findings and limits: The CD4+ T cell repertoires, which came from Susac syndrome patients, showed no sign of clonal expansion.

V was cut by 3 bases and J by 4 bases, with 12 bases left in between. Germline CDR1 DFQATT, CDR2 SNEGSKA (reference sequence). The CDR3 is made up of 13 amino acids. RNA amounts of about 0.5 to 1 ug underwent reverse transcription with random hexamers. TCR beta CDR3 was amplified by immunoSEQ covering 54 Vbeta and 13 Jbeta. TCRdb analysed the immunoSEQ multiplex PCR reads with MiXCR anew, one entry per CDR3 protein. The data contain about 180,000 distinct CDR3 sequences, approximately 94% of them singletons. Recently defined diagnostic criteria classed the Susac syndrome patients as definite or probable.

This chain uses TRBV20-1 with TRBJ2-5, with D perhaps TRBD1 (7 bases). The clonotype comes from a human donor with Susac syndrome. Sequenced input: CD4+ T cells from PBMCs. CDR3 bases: TGCAGTGCTAGTCGACAGGGAGGAGAGACCCAGTACTTC. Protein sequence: CSASRQGGETQYF.